This TCR beta chain was identified during a study of Graves' ophthalmopathy and Graves' hyperthyroidism. Amplification of the TCR beta CDR3 regions used RNA transcripts (as template). HTBI primers were used in a first-round RT-PCR, which preceded a second-round multiplex PCR. MiXCR, run by TCRdb on the multiplex PCR reads, gives a single entry per CDR3 protein. Counted here are 30,000 to 50,000 distinct CDR3 sequences, roughly 49% occurring once; the ten biggest clones make up about 28%. General study points: As the model predicted ophthalmopathy progression, it achieved a sensitivity of 70% to 71% and a specificity of 72.22%. Ophthalmopathy and stable hyperthyroidism were discriminated by a 13-signature model, with about 90% sensitivity and 80% to 84% specificity.

On this clonotype: Its antigen is undetermined.

Trimming took 1 base from V and 7 from J; bases not matched to a gene: 3. From germline, CDR1 is MGHRA and CDR2 YSYEKL. This CDR3 spans 14 amino acids. The chain employs TRBV4-1 and TRBJ1-4; 7 bases fit TRBD1. The sequence was collected from an adult woman with stable Graves' hyperthyroidism. Sequencing input: peripheral blood. DNA for the CDR3: TGCGCCAGCAGCCAAGTAGACAGGGCTGAAAAACTGTTTTTT. It is translated as CASSQVDRAEKLFF.